The TCR beta chain under discussion was sequenced for a study of tumor and adjacent non-tumor tissue in lung cancer. Overall study context: Samples averaged roughly 4.2 million productive TCRbeta reads each.

As regards this clonotype: As the CDR3 is not closed by the conserved phenylalanine or tryptophan, this likely results from a read error.

A modified ARM-PCR protocol with three rounds of nested PCR amplified TCRbeta. One entry per CDR3 protein results from TCRdb running MiXCR on the multiplex PCR reads. This sample has 65,000 to 95,000 distinct CDR3 sequences, with around 70% found just once. The CDR3 loop spans 15 amino acids. J lost 5 bases, V lost 0 bases, and 7 bases had no gene match. The germline CDR1 and CDR2 sequences are SQVTM and ANQGSEA. No cell sorting was done before RNA was extracted from the tissue. The sequenced sample was lung tumor tissue. V usage is TRBV29-1 and J usage is TRBJ2-1; 7 nucleotides agree with TRBD2. The receptor's source is a woman between 65 and 79 years old with non-small cell lung cancer. The CDR3 here is CSVEDWLAADNEQFS. The DNA of the CDR3 is TGCAGCGTTGAAGATTGGCTAGCGGCCGACAATGAGCAGTTCTCA.